Listed below are T cell receptor beta chains from one sample, sequenced in a study of T-cell memory formation after mild COVID-19. A single record per CDR3 protein comes from TCRdb applying MiXCR to the 5' RACE reads. Of 450,000 or so distinct CDR3 sequences in the sample, about 23% are singletons; the top ten hold around 13%. Specimen: PBMCs or a T cell subset sorted from them (not recorded which). These receptors originate from an adult woman who had mild COVID-19 (a few samples of this study predate the infection). Cell type and time point are not known. Both conserved end residues are part of each CDR3. A D gene is named only where the DNA matches it firmly.

TRBV7-6	NA	CASSRIPKGPGNTIYF
TRBV12-3/TRBV12-4	TRBD2	CASSRTSGGPVQYF
TRBV4-2	NA	CASSQTSVARTDTQYF
TRBV7-9	NA	CASSPRQADTQYF
TRBV5-1	NA	CASSGTDPYEQYF
TRBV5-1	TRBD2	CASSLMGAGVGDIQYF
TRBV6-5	NA	CASSYSSDPSGNTIYF
TRBV7-2	NA	CASSLAWDTLYEQYF
TRBV12-3/TRBV12-4	NA	CASSPPPRQTDTQYF
TRBV4-3	NA	CASSQDRVGRNTEAFF
TRBV12-3/TRBV12-4	NA	CASSPNSGPGYNEQFF
TRBV7-3	TRBD2	CASSEPGLGGPQFF
TRBV3-1	TRBD1	CASSQGTGSLNTEAFF
TRBV18	NA	CASSPRESPYEQYF
TRBV20-1	TRBD2	CSARRSGGQETQYF
TRBV3-1	TRBD2	CASSQELAGGYEQYF
TRBV12-3/TRBV12-4	NA	CASIRGGLNTEAFF
TRBV3-1	NA	CASSQPLGRGGADTQYF
TRBV29-1	NA	CSVVTYTGELFF
TRBV7-6	NA	CASSPLDITYEQYF
TRBV5-1	NA	CASSQGPQQFF
TRBV6-5	NA	CASSWPGGNEQFF
TRBV7-2	NA	CASSVQTEAFF
TRBV5-1	NA	CASSLVGTAEKLFF
TRBV15	NA	CATTVRQLQETQYF